These 18 T cell receptor beta chains were sequenced from one sample in a study of blood T cell repertoires in COVID-19. Generated by immunoSEQ multiplex PCR, the TCRdb table keeps only in-frame clones and is missing some. The sample shows fewer than 250,000 clones, 90% of them seen only once. Specimen: PBMCs or T cells enriched from blood (not recorded which). These receptors originate from a man aged 25 to 40 who had been exposed to COVID-19.

The chain employs TRBV30 and TRBJ2-2, with D maybe TRBD1 (6 bases). The germline V gene has CDR1 GTSNPN and CDR2 SVGIG (reference sequence). The V end lost 4 bases, the J end lost 5 bases, and 14 bases lay between the germline ends. The length of the CDR3 is 14 residues. The CDR3 region has the DNA TGTGCCTGGAACAGGGTCATCGCGACCGGGGAGCTGTTTTTT. This translates into CAWNRVIATGELFF.

The V call is TRBV6-2 or TRBV6-3, the J call TRBJ2-3; 7 bases match TRBD1. V gave up 5 bases and J gave up 2 bases; unmatched junction bases: 4. The length of the CDR3 is 14 residues. In germline, CDR1 is MNHEY, CDR2 SVGEGT. CDR3 sequence reads: CASSRGQPTDTQYF. CDR3 sequence (DNA): TGTGCCAGCAGTCGGGGACAGCCCACAGATACGCAGTATTTT.

This chain links TRBV27 with TRBJ1-2; maybe TRBD1 (5 bases). The CDR3 covers 12 residues. V was clipped by 2 bases and J by 8 bases, with 9 bases between them. CDR1 is MNHEY and CDR2 is SMNVEV in the germline V gene (reference sequence). This CDR3 is CASSLGGVGYTF. In nucleotides, the CDR3 is TGTGCCAGCAGTTTAGGGGGGGTAGGCTACACCTTC.

This clone was counted ten times or more. The rearrangement uses TRBV5-6 and TRBJ2-7; TRBD1 aligns across 8 bases. With V trimmed by 0 bases and J by 0 bases, 2 bases remained unmatched. The CDR3 length is 15 residues. The germline V gene encodes CDR1 SGHDT and CDR2 YYEEEE. The CDR3 sequence is CASSLVGQASYEQYF. For the CDR3, the DNA is TGTGCCAGCAGCTTGGTGGGACAGGCCTCCTACGAGCAGTACTTC. The full variable domain, with the rest looked up from reference TRBV5-6 and TRBJ2-7, is DAGVTQSPTHLIKTRGQQVTLRCSPKSGHDTVSWYQQALGQGPQFIFQYYEEEERQRGNFPDRFSGHQFPNYSSELNVNALLLGDSALYLCASSLVGQASYEQYFGPGTRLTVT.

The J gene is TRBJ1-3, the V gene TRBV11-2; perhaps TRBD1 as D (6 bases). The length of the CDR3 is 16 residues. Trimming removed 2 bases from V and 4 bases from J, with 15 bases in between. The germline V gene encodes CDR1 SGHAT and CDR2 FQNNGV. In nucleotides, the CDR3 is TGTGCCAGCAGCTTAATGGGACAACCCCGAGGAAACACCATATATTTT. Encoded protein: CASSLMGQPRGNTIYF.

The J gene is TRBJ2-2, the V gene TRBV9, with D maybe TRBD2 (7 bases). Germline CDR1 reads SGDLS; CDR2 reads YYNGEE. The CDR3 length is 17 residues. Trimming left V 0 bases short and J 4 bases short, with 16 bases between. The CDR3 sequence is CASSVAISAGATGELFF. CDR3 coding DNA: TGTGCCAGCAGCGTAGCCATCTCTGCGGGGGCCACCGGGGAGCTGTTTTTT.

The chain has TRBV19 and TRBJ1-2, with 7 bases that match TRBD1. This CDR3 region has 13 residues. Germline loops: CDR1 LNHDA, CDR2 SQIVND (reference sequence). V lost 6 bases and J lost 8; bases outside the gene matches: 9. The CDR3 loop is CASRDKTGSGYTF. The CDR3 region has the DNA TGTGCCAGTAGGGACAAGACAGGGAGCGGCTACACCTTC.

This clone was counted a few times. CDR3 loop: CASSPTGRGGYTF. The CDR3 coding sequence is TGTGCCAGCAGCCCGACAGGCCGGGGCGGCTACACCTTC. This chain joins TRBV6-2 or TRBV6-3 and TRBJ1-2; weak D call: TRBD1 (6 bases). The CDR3 extends over 13 amino acids. The germline V and J ends were trimmed by 6 bases and 8 bases, with 16 bases remaining between them. The germline gives CDR1 MNHEY, CDR2 SVGEGT.

V and J are TRBV12-5 and TRBJ1-6, with TRBD1 as a possible D gene (5 bases). Germline assignment: CDR1 LGHNT and CDR2 FRNRAP. Trimming pared 3 bases from V and 2 bases from J, leaving 20 bases between. The CDR3 consists of 19 residues. The CDR3 bases are TGTGCTAGTGGTTTTGTTCTGGGTGGGGGAGGCCCCTATAATTCACCCCTCCACTTT. This codes for CASGFVLGGGGPYNSPLHF.

V and J are TRBV3-1 (or the pseudogene TRBV3-2) and TRBJ1-2, with TRBD1 identical over 7 bases. Germline V CDR1 and CDR2: LGHDT, YNNKEL (reference sequence). Unmatched junction bases numbered 9, after V lost 3 bases and J lost 8 bases. This CDR3 is 14 amino acids long. The DNA of the CDR3 is TGTGCCAGCAGCCATAACAGGGGCCTTTGGGGCTACACCTTC. As protein: CASSHNRGLWGYTF.

This chain connects TRBV29-1 to TRBJ1-2; perhaps TRBD1 as D (6 bases). Germline assignment: CDR1 SQVTM and CDR2 ANQGSEA. CDR3 length: 13 amino acids. Trimming stripped 7 bases from V and 8 bases from J, with 20 bases between. The CDR3 reads CSAEIQGGDGYTF. CDR3 nucleotide sequence: TGCAGCGCCGAGATACAAGGGGGAGACGGCTACACCTTC.

This clone was counted a few times. This chain links TRBV7-9 with TRBJ2-3, with D possibly matching TRBD1 (6 bases). CDR3 length equals 14 residues. V dropped 4 bases and J dropped 2 bases, with 10 bases sitting between them. Looked up from germline, CDR1 is SEHNR and CDR2 is FQNEAQ (reference sequence). CDR3 nucleotides: TGTGCCAGCAGCTCCGACAGGACCACAGATACGCAGTATTTT. It is translated as CASSSDRTTDTQYF. The full variable domain, rest sourced from reference TRBV7-9 and TRBJ2-3, is DTGVSQNPRHKITKRGQNVTFRCDPISEHNRLYWYRQTLGQGPEFLTYFQNEAQLEKSRLLSDRFSAERPKGSFSTLEIQRTEQGDSAMYLCASSSDRTTDTQYFGPGTRLTVL.

The V gene is TRBV3-1 (or the pseudogene TRBV3-2), the J gene TRBJ1-1; a weak D match, TRBD1 (5 bases). Germline CDR1 LGHDT, CDR2 YNNKEL (reference sequence). The V end was cut by 3 bases, the J end by 1 base, with 12 bases between. The CDR3 length is 15 residues. As DNA, the CDR3 is TGTGCCAGCAGCCAGACATCCCAGGGGAACACTGAAGCTTTCTTT. This sequence encodes CASSQTSQGNTEAFF.

The chain recombines TRBV7-2 with TRBJ2-3; 10 bases match TRBD2. V was clipped by 3 bases and J by 2 bases; unmatched bases: 5. CDR1 and CDR2 from the germline V gene are SGHTA and FQGNSA. The CDR3 covers 16 residues. CDR3 in amino acids: CASSFASGGNTDTQYF. As DNA, the CDR3 is TGTGCCAGCAGCTTTGCTAGCGGGGGAAACACAGATACGCAGTATTTT. The whole variable domain, filled in from reference TRBV7-2 and TRBJ2-3, reads GAGVSQSPSNKVTEKGKDVELRCDPISGHTALYWYRQSLGQGLEFLIYFQGNSAPDKSGLPSDRFSAERTGGSVSTLTIQRTQQEDSAVYLCASSFASGGNTDTQYFGPGTRLTVL.

V is TRBV30 and J is TRBJ2-2; D call uncertain. There are 16 residues in the CDR3. Germline V CDR1 and CDR2: GTSNPN, SVGIG (reference sequence). V lost 0 bases to trimming and J lost 6 bases, with 17 bases between them. CDR3 in amino acids: CAWSVPLGQAAGELFF. DNA for the CDR3: TGTGCCTGGAGTGTACCGCTTGGGCAGGCAGCCGGGGAGCTGTTTTTT.

This rearrangement joins TRBV9 to TRBJ1-2, with 7 bases aligning to TRBD1. There are 15 residues in the CDR3. With V trimmed by 2 bases and J by 3 bases, 7 bases remained unmatched. Germline loops: CDR1 SGDLS, CDR2 YYNGEE. CDR3 nucleotides: TGTGCCAGCAGCGTTGCTCCGACAGGGTACTATGGCTACACCTTC. It translates to CASSVAPTGYYGYTF.

The rearrangement links TRBV10-3 to TRBJ2-4; TRBD2 might be the D (5 bases). V lost 2 bases and J lost 9, with 17 bases in between. Germline loops: CDR1 ENHRY, CDR2 SYGVKD. The CDR3 length is 15 residues. In nucleotides, the CDR3 is TGTGCCATCAGTGAGGCGGGCGGCTTGGTTGGCATTCAGTACTTC. Its translation is CAISEAGGLVGIQYF.

The chain couples TRBV6-5 to TRBJ2-3, with no clear D. This CDR3 is 14 amino acids long. The V end was cut by 8 bases, the J end by 2 bases, with 14 bases between. The germline gives CDR1 MNHEY, CDR2 SVGAGI. CDR3 region: CASLKQSPTDTQYF. The CDR3 nucleotides are TGTGCCAGCCTGAAACAGTCCCCCACAGATACGCAGTATTTT.